This T cell receptor (beta chain) was sequenced during a study of blood T cell repertoires in COVID-19. In the study overall: COVID-19 samples collected from the United States, Italy and Spain covered acute and convalescent phases. PBMCs, B-cell-depleted T cells, or T cells provided the cDNA or gDNA that made up the material.

There are 14 residues in the CDR3. From germline, CDR1 is SGHVS and CDR2 FQNEAQ. After removal of 3 bases from V and 3 bases from J, the junction contained 3 bases not matched to a gene. Original data processing: By means of reference gene primer amplification, nucleated cell counts were estimated. TCRdb's table, derived via immunoSEQ multiplex PCR, lists solely in-frame clones and lacks some. The V and J calls and clone size come from that table; D and trimming were worked out from the DNA. The profile shows about 110,000 clones, 82% of them singletons. This clone was counted a few times. The chain uses TRBV7-8 and TRBJ1-2; TRBD1 aligns across 8 bases. The receptor was isolated from a woman in her sixties with acute or convalescent COVID-19. Sequencing input: peripheral blood. The CDR3 DNA follows: TGTGCCAGCAGCTTTCGGGACAGGTACTATGGCTACACCTTC. It translates to CASSFRDRYYGYTF.